Reported below is one TCR beta chain. Given a much more abundant clone one base away, this may be a read error. The CDR3 length is 16 residues. V lost 2 bases and J lost 7, with 20 bases in between. Per the germline V gene, CDR1 is SEHNR and CDR2 is FQNEAQ (reference sequence). The sample comes from a study of Graves' ophthalmopathy and Graves' hyperthyroidism. Amplification of TCR beta CDR3 regions used RNA transcripts. The authors performed first-round RT-PCR with HTBI primers and then a second-round multiplex PCR. Using its own MiXCR run on the multiplex PCR reads, TCRdb lists one record per CDR3 protein. Counted here are roughly 1.1 million distinct CDR3 sequences, 35% to 40% occurring once; the ten biggest clones make up approximately 10%.

Sequencing used peripheral blood or thyroid tissue (not recorded which). This TCR was recovered from an adult man with Graves' hyperthyroidism. The rearrangement uses TRBV7-9 and TRBJ1-2, with a tentative D call TRBD1 (6 bases). The DNA for the CDR3 is TGTGCCAGCAGCTTAACGCCGGGGGCAGGATACTGTGGCTACACCTTC. It codes for CASSLTPGAGYCGYTF.